These T cell receptor beta chains were read from a single sample in a study of low-dose radiotherapy and immunotherapy resistance in tumors. Each CDR3 protein is one row after TCRdb ran MiXCR on the reads. The sample has around 99,000 distinct CDR3 sequences, 9% to 9.5% seen once. The sample in question was PBMCs, obtained before treatment. These receptors all stem from a male donor with prostate cancer. The CDR3 runs from the conserved cysteine through the conserved F or W. The order of the fields is J gene, V gene, D gene, clone size, CDR3 protein, CDR3 DNA. A D gene is named only where the DNA matches it firmly. Part of the rows lack a size; the others show once, few, many or a class for expanded clones.

J gene: TRBJ2-1
V gene: TRBV7-2
D gene: TRBD2
clone size: many
CDR3 protein: CASRDGRAPNEQFF
CDR3 DNA: TGTGCCAGCCGGGACGGGAGGGCCCCCAATGAGCAGTTCTTC

J gene: TRBJ2-7
V gene: TRBV18
D gene: TRBD2
clone size: many
CDR3 protein: CASSPIDSGGYEQYF
CDR3 DNA: TGTGCCAGCTCACCTATAGATAGCGGGGGCTACGAGCAGTACTTC

J gene: TRBJ1-5
V gene: TRBV3-1
D gene: NA
clone size: few
CDR3 protein: CASSQVPGQVIQPQHF
CDR3 DNA: TGTGCCAGCAGCCAAGTTCCGGGACAAGTAATTCAGCCCCAGCATTTT

J gene: TRBJ2-3
V gene: TRBV20-1
D gene: TRBD2
clone size: many
CDR3 protein: CSAIVAGGPGSTDTQYF
CDR3 DNA: TGCAGTGCTATCGTGGCGGGAGGGCCCGGTAGCACAGATACGCAGTATTTT

J gene: TRBJ1-1
V gene: TRBV27
D gene: NA
clone size: NA
CDR3 protein: CASSSRSRANTEAFF
CDR3 DNA: TGTGCCAGCAGTTCACGTAGCCGGGCGAACACTGAAGCTTTCTTT

J gene: TRBJ2-7
V gene: TRBV4-3
D gene: TRBD2
clone size: many
CDR3 protein: CASSQERGPTPAGGLNEQYF
CDR3 DNA: TGCGCCAGCAGCCAAGAAAGGGGACCAACACCAGCGGGAGGTCTAAACGAGCAGTACTTC

J gene: TRBJ1-1
V gene: TRBV5-5
D gene: NA
clone size: NA
CDR3 protein: CASSLASDNTEAFF
CDR3 DNA: TGTGCCAGCAGCTTGGCCTCTGATAACACTGAAGCTTTCTTT

J gene: TRBJ1-5
V gene: TRBV12-3/TRBV12-4
D gene: NA
clone size: many
CDR3 protein: CASSFVPRDQPQHF
CDR3 DNA: TGTGCCAGCAGTTTTGTCCCTAGAGATCAGCCCCAGCATTTT

J gene: TRBJ2-1
V gene: TRBV4-3
D gene: NA
clone size: many
CDR3 protein: CASSQDPGLGQFF
CDR3 DNA: TGCGCCAGCAGCCAAGATCCCGGGCTAGGGCAGTTCTTC

J gene: TRBJ2-1
V gene: TRBV6-2/TRBV6-3
D gene: NA
clone size: many
CDR3 protein: CASSKGPAGEQFF
CDR3 DNA: TGTGCCAGCAGTAAGGGTCCCGCGGGTGAGCAGTTCTTC

J gene: TRBJ2-5
V gene: TRBV7-2
D gene: TRBD2
clone size: many
CDR3 protein: CASSLLGGRQETQYF
CDR3 DNA: TGTGCCAGCAGCTTATTGGGCGGGAGGCAAGAGACCCAGTACTTC

J gene: TRBJ2-3
V gene: TRBV7-9
D gene: TRBD2
clone size: many
CDR3 protein: CASSISGRSDTQYF
CDR3 DNA: TGTGCCAGCAGTATTAGCGGGAGATCAGATACGCAGTATTTT

J gene: TRBJ2-7
V gene: TRBV6-2/TRBV6-3
D gene: NA
clone size: many
CDR3 protein: CASSARDGDEQYF
CDR3 DNA: TGTGCCAGCAGTGCCAGAGACGGTGACGAGCAGTACTTC

J gene: TRBJ2-2
V gene: TRBV29-1
D gene: NA
clone size: many
CDR3 protein: CSVDKGGTGELFF
CDR3 DNA: TGCAGCGTTGATAAGGGGGGCACCGGGGAGCTGTTTTTT

J gene: TRBJ1-5
V gene: TRBV19
D gene: TRBD1
clone size: many
CDR3 protein: CASSLPGQGVQPQHF
CDR3 DNA: TGTGCCAGTAGTTTACCGGGACAGGGGGTGCAGCCCCAGCATTTT

J gene: TRBJ2-3
V gene: TRBV5-1
D gene: TRBD2
clone size: many
CDR3 protein: CASSGTSGTTDTQYF
CDR3 DNA: TGCGCCAGCAGCGGGACTAGCGGAACCACAGATACGCAGTATTTT

J gene: TRBJ1-1
V gene: TRBV6-4
D gene: TRBD1
clone size: many
CDR3 protein: CASRGQGWDTEAFF
CDR3 DNA: TGTGCCAGCAGGGGACAGGGGTGGGACACTGAAGCTTTCTTT

J gene: TRBJ1-4
V gene: TRBV3-1
D gene: TRBD1
clone size: many
CDR3 protein: CASSLRGQTLEKLFF
CDR3 DNA: TGTGCCAGCAGCCTCAGGGGACAGACCCTCGAAAAACTGTTTTTT

J gene: TRBJ1-1
V gene: TRBV3-1
D gene: NA
clone size: many
CDR3 protein: CASSQGRGTEAFF
CDR3 DNA: TGTGCCAGCAGCCAAGGCAGGGGCACTGAAGCTTTCTTT

J gene: TRBJ2-5
V gene: TRBV5-5
D gene: NA
clone size: NA
CDR3 protein: CASSPLRLGMGAQETQYF
CDR3 DNA: TGTGCCAGCAGCCCACTAAGGTTGGGAATGGGGGCACAAGAGACCCAGTACTTC

J gene: TRBJ2-5
V gene: TRBV7-2
D gene: TRBD2
clone size: many
CDR3 protein: CASSLVAGTQGTQYF
CDR3 DNA: TGTGCCAGCAGTTTGGTAGCGGGAACCCAAGGGACCCAGTACTTC

J gene: TRBJ2-7
V gene: TRBV30
D gene: NA
clone size: many
CDR3 protein: CAWTGLDPSEQYF
CDR3 DNA: TGTGCCTGGACGGGCCTAGACCCTTCCGAGCAGTACTTC

J gene: TRBJ2-1
V gene: TRBV20-1
D gene: TRBD1
clone size: NA
CDR3 protein: CSARGDRVVNEQFF
CDR3 DNA: TGCAGTGCTAGGGGGGACAGGGTCGTCAATGAGCAGTTCTTC

J gene: TRBJ2-7
V gene: TRBV6-2/TRBV6-3
D gene: NA
clone size: many
CDR3 protein: CASSGHSDRVEQYF
CDR3 DNA: TGTGCCAGCAGTGGGCATAGCGACCGAGTCGAGCAGTACTTC

J gene: TRBJ1-5
V gene: TRBV19
D gene: TRBD1
clone size: many
CDR3 protein: CASSIAPGQGRLAQQPQHF
CDR3 DNA: TGTGCCAGTAGTATAGCCCCGGGACAGGGGCGGCTGGCGCAACAGCCCCAGCATTTT

J gene: TRBJ1-2
V gene: TRBV7-9
D gene: NA
clone size: many
CDR3 protein: CASSLMGTINYGYTF
CDR3 DNA: TGTGCCAGCAGCCTCATGGGGACGATTAACTATGGCTACACCTTC

J gene: TRBJ2-3
V gene: TRBV20-1
D gene: NA
clone size: many
CDR3 protein: CSAFGQGGLDTQYF
CDR3 DNA: TGCAGTGCTTTCGGACAGGGAGGGCTGGATACGCAGTATTTT

J gene: TRBJ2-1
V gene: TRBV6-5
D gene: NA
clone size: many
CDR3 protein: CASSYSLRATSYNEQFF
CDR3 DNA: TGTGCCAGCAGTTACTCTCTCCGGGCGACCTCCTACAATGAGCAGTTCTTC

J gene: TRBJ2-2
V gene: TRBV9
D gene: NA
clone size: many
CDR3 protein: CASSVESGRNTGELFF
CDR3 DNA: TGTGCCAGCAGCGTAGAAAGTGGGAGGAACACCGGGGAGCTGTTTTTT

J gene: TRBJ2-1
V gene: TRBV4-1
D gene: NA
clone size: many
CDR3 protein: CASSQRGQKYNEQFF
CDR3 DNA: TGCGCCAGCAGCCAAAGAGGACAGAAATACAATGAGCAGTTCTTC

J gene: TRBJ2-5
V gene: TRBV6-2/TRBV6-3
D gene: TRBD2
clone size: many
CDR3 protein: CASRQPAGTETQYF
CDR3 DNA: TGTGCCAGCAGGCAACCAGCGGGAACGGAGACCCAGTACTTC

J gene: TRBJ2-3
V gene: TRBV6-5
D gene: TRBD2
clone size: NA
CDR3 protein: CASTTSGSTDTQYF
CDR3 DNA: TGTGCCAGCACCACTAGCGGCAGCACAGATACGCAGTATTTT

J gene: TRBJ1-1
V gene: TRBV28
D gene: NA
clone size: many
CDR3 protein: CASSAWVNTEAFF
CDR3 DNA: TGTGCCAGCAGTGCATGGGTGAACACTGAAGCTTTCTTT

J gene: TRBJ2-2
V gene: TRBV18
D gene: NA
clone size: NA
CDR3 protein: CASSPPITAGELFF
CDR3 DNA: TGTGCCAGCTCACCACCGATAACCGCCGGGGAGCTGTTTTTT

J gene: TRBJ2-1
V gene: TRBV12-3/TRBV12-4
D gene: TRBD2
clone size: many
CDR3 protein: CASSVGLAGAQFF
CDR3 DNA: TGTGCCAGCAGTGTGGGACTAGCGGGAGCGCAGTTCTTC

J gene: TRBJ2-7
V gene: TRBV7-6
D gene: TRBD2
clone size: NA
CDR3 protein: CATKARGTSSYEQYF
CDR3 DNA: TGTGCGACCAAGGCCCGCGGGACTAGCTCCTACGAGCAGTACTTC

J gene: TRBJ2-3
V gene: TRBV5-1
D gene: TRBD1
clone size: many
CDR3 protein: CASSERTGWDTQYF
CDR3 DNA: TGCGCCAGCAGCGAAAGGACAGGGTGGGATACGCAGTATTTT

J gene: TRBJ2-7
V gene: TRBV12-3/TRBV12-4
D gene: NA
clone size: many
CDR3 protein: CASSLAVSYEQYF
CDR3 DNA: TGTGCCAGCAGTTTAGCAGTCTCCTACGAGCAGTACTTC

J gene: TRBJ2-5
V gene: TRBV6-8
D gene: TRBD2
clone size: many
CDR3 protein: CASSLGLAGTQETQYF
CDR3 DNA: TGTGCCAGCAGTCTCGGACTAGCGGGGACCCAAGAGACCCAGTACTTC

J gene: TRBJ2-7
V gene: TRBV5-1
D gene: NA
clone size: many
CDR3 protein: CASMRLPDYEQYF
CDR3 DNA: TGCGCCAGCATGCGACTTCCAGACTACGAGCAGTACTTC

J gene: TRBJ2-2
V gene: TRBV2
D gene: NA
clone size: NA
CDR3 protein: CASRRGGGTGELFF
CDR3 DNA: TGTGCCAGCAGACGGGGCGGAGGCACCGGGGAGCTGTTTTTT

J gene: TRBJ1-3
V gene: TRBV4-3
D gene: TRBD1
clone size: many
CDR3 protein: CASSQGDRGSGNTIYF
CDR3 DNA: TGCGCCAGCAGCCAAGGCGACAGGGGATCTGGAAACACCATATATTTT

J gene: TRBJ2-1
V gene: TRBV11-1
D gene: NA
clone size: NA
CDR3 protein: CASSYTGTRHNEQFF
CDR3 DNA: TGTGCCAGCAGCTACACCGGGACAAGACACAATGAGCAGTTCTTC

J gene: TRBJ2-1
V gene: TRBV20-1
D gene: NA
clone size: many
CDR3 protein: CSARGNRENYNEQFF
CDR3 DNA: TGCAGTGCTAGAGGGAACAGGGAAAACTACAATGAGCAGTTCTTC

J gene: TRBJ2-3
V gene: TRBV6-2/TRBV6-3
D gene: NA
clone size: many
CDR3 protein: CASSWQRYSTDTQYF
CDR3 DNA: TGTGCCAGCAGTTGGCAGCGGTATAGCACAGATACGCAGTATTTT

J gene: TRBJ2-7
V gene: TRBV5-1
D gene: NA
clone size: many
CDR3 protein: CASSLGGGLEQYF
CDR3 DNA: TGCGCCAGCAGCCTGGGTGGGGGGCTCGAGCAGTACTTC

J gene: TRBJ2-1
V gene: TRBV10-3
D gene: NA
clone size: many
CDR3 protein: CAISEGAFTEQFF
CDR3 DNA: TGTGCCATCAGTGAGGGTGCCTTTACTGAGCAGTTCTTC

J gene: TRBJ2-3
V gene: TRBV11-2
D gene: TRBD2
clone size: many
CDR3 protein: CASSLVTSGTRPDTQYF
CDR3 DNA: TGTGCCAGCAGCTTAGTTACTAGCGGTACCCGGCCAGATACGCAGTATTTT

J gene: TRBJ2-7
V gene: TRBV14
D gene: NA
clone size: many
CDR3 protein: CASRTSGGYEQYF
CDR3 DNA: TGTGCCAGCAGAACCAGCGGAGGCTACGAGCAGTACTTC

J gene: TRBJ2-5
V gene: TRBV7-2
D gene: NA
clone size: many
CDR3 protein: CASSRQKGGGSQETQYF
CDR3 DNA: TGTGCCAGCAGCCGTCAAAAGGGGGGGGGTTCTCAAGAGACCCAGTACTTC

J gene: TRBJ1-5
V gene: TRBV5-1
D gene: TRBD1
clone size: many
CDR3 protein: CASSLRQGDQPQHF
CDR3 DNA: TGCGCCAGCAGCTTGAGACAGGGGGATCAGCCCCAGCATTTT

J gene: TRBJ2-3
V gene: TRBV10-3
D gene: NA
clone size: many
CDR3 protein: CAISGEALGTDTQYF
CDR3 DNA: TGTGCCATCAGTGGGGAGGCACTCGGCACAGATACGCAGTATTTT

J gene: TRBJ2-3
V gene: TRBV2
D gene: NA
clone size: many
CDR3 protein: CASCTVTDTQYF
CDR3 DNA: TGTGCCAGCTGTACAGTCACAGATACGCAGTATTTT

J gene: TRBJ2-7
V gene: TRBV7-2
D gene: TRBD2
clone size: many
CDR3 protein: CASSFGGSEQYF
CDR3 DNA: TGTGCCAGCAGCTTCGGGGGGAGCGAGCAGTACTTC

J gene: TRBJ2-2
V gene: TRBV4-2
D gene: NA
clone size: many
CDR3 protein: CASSQVQETGELFF
CDR3 DNA: TGTGCCAGCAGCCAAGTTCAGGAGACCGGGGAGCTGTTTTTT